These T cell receptor beta chains were read from a single sample in a study of monozygotic twins with inflammatory bowel disease. TCRdb reprocessed the 5' RACE reads; each CDR3 protein has one entry and no DNA is given. The sample spans fewer than 550,000 distinct CDR3 sequences; the ten largest clones claim about 2.3%. Sample: blood. All receptors derive from a human donor with ulcerative colitis or Crohn's disease, or a healthy co-twin of an affected twin (not recorded which). Both conserved end residues are part of each CDR3.

j_call v_call cdr3_aa
TRBJ2-1 TRBV18 CASSPPGQGVNEQFF
TRBJ2-1 TRBV28 CASSSWGGNSYNEQFF
TRBJ2-1 TRBV29-1 CSATYYNEQFF
TRBJ1-1 TRBV6-1 CASTYTGENTEAFF
TRBJ2-1 TRBV11-2 CASSLGLSGGFHNEQFF
TRBJ2-2 TRBV20-1 CSASPPLAGGANTGELFF
TRBJ2-7 TRBV7-2 CASSRTPDRAYEQYF
TRBJ2-3 TRBV12-3/TRBV12-4 CASRTGSDTQYF
TRBJ1-5 TRBV7-9 CASSFTGGEVPQHF
TRBJ2-5 TRBV7-2 CASSLDGRPEETQYF
TRBJ1-6 TRBV4-2 CASSQEGDLSPLHF
TRBJ2-1 TRBV27 CASSPVNRNNEQFF
TRBJ2-1 TRBV5-1 CASSLDAPKAWNEQFF
TRBJ2-6 TRBV7-2 CASSTQISGANVLTF
TRBJ1-1 TRBV7-6 CASSLEQRGLRAFF
TRBJ2-1 TRBV4-1 CASSPQRGVHNEQFF
TRBJ1-6 TRBV12-3/TRBV12-4 CASSLGTTGGRSPLHF
TRBJ2-6 TRBV20-1 CSASDTANVLTF
TRBJ1-1 TRBV18 CASSPPTPTEAFF
TRBJ2-1 TRBV12-3/TRBV12-4 CASSSGNVYNEQFF
TRBJ2-7 TRBV14 CASSQDSTDYEQYF